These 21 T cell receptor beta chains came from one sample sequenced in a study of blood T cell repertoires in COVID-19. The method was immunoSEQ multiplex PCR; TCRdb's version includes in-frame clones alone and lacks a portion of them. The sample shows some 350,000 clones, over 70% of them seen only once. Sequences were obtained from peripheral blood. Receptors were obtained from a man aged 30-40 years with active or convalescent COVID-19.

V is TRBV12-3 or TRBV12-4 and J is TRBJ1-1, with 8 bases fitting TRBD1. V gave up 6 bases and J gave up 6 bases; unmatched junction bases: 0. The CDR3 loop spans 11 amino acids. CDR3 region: CASRDRAEAFF. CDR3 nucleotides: TGTGCCAGCAGGGACAGGGCTGAAGCTTTCTTT.

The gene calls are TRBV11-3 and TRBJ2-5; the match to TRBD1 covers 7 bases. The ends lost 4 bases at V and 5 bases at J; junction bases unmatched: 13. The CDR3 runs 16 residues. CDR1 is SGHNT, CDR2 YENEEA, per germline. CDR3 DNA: TGTGCCAGCAGCTCCCTCAAAGGCGGCAGGGGGGAGACCCAGTACTTC. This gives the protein CASSSLKGGRGETQYF.

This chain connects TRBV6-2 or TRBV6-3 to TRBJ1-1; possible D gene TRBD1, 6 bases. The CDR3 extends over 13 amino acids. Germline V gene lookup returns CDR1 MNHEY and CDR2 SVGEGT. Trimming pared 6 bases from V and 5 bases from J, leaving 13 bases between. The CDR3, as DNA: TGTGCCAGCAGACCTGCAGGGGAGACTGAAGCTTTCTTT. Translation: CASRPAGETEAFF.

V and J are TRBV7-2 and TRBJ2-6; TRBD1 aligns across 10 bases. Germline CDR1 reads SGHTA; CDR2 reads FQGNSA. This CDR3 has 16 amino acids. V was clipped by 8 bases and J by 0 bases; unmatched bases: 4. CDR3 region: CASRQGALSGANVLTF. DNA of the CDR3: TGTGCCAGCCGACAGGGGGCCCTCTCTGGGGCCAACGTCCTGACTTTC.

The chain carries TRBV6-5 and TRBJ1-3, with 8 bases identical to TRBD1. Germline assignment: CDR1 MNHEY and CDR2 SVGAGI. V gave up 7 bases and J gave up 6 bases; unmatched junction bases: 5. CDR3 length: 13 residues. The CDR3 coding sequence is TGTGCCAGCACCTCGACAGGGGAAAACACCATATATTTT. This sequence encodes CASTSTGENTIYF.

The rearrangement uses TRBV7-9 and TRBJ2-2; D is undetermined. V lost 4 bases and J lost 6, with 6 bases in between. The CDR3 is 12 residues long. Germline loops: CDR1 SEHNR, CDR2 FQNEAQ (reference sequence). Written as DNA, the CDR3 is TGTGCCAGCAGCTCTATACCCGGGGAGCTGTTTTTT. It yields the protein CASSSIPGELFF.

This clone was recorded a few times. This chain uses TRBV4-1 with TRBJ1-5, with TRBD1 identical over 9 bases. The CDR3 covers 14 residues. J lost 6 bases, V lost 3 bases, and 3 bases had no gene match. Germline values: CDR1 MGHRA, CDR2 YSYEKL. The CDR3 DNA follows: TGCGCCAGCAGCCATACAGGGGGCTTTCAGCCCCAGCATTTT. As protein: CASSHTGGFQPQHF.

CDR3 amino acids: CAAEPTGVDGNTIYF. The CDR3 DNA is TGTGCCGCCGAACCCACAGGGGTTGATGGAAACACCATATATTTT. The chain joins TRBV10-3 to TRBJ1-3, with TRBD1 matching 7 bases. With V trimmed by 11 bases and J by 3 bases, 13 bases remained unmatched. CDR1 is ENHRY and CDR2 is SYGVKD in the germline V gene. The CDR3 extends over 15 amino acids.

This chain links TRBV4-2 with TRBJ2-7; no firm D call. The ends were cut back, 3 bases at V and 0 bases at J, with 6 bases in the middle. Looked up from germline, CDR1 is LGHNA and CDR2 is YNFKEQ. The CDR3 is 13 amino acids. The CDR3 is CASSQAASYEQYF. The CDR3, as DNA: TGTGCCAGCAGCCAGGCTGCCTCCTACGAGCAGTACTTC.

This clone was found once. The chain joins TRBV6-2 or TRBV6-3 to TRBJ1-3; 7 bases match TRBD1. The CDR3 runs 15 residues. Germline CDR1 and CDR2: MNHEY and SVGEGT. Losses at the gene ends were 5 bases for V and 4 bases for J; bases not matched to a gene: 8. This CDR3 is CASSKGDSFGNTIYF. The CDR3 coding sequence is TGTGCCAGCAGTAAGGGGGACAGTTTCGGAAACACCATATATTTT.

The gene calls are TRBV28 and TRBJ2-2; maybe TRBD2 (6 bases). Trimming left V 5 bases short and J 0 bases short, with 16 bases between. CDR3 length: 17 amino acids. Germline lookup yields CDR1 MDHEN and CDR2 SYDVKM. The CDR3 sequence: CASSPPGGISNTGELFF. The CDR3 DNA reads TGTGCCAGCAGTCCCCCAGGCGGGATTTCGAACACCGGGGAGCTGTTTTTT.

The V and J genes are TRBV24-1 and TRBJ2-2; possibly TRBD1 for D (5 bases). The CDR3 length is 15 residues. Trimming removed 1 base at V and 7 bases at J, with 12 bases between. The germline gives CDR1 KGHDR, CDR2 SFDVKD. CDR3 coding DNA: TGTGCCACCAGTGATTTCCGGCAGGGAAGCGGGGAGCTGTTTTTT. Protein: CATSDFRQGSGELFF.

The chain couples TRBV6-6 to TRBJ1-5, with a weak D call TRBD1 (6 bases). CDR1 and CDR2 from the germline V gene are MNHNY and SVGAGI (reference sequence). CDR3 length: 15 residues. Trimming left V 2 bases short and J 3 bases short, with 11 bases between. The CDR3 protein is CASSYLAGDNQPQHF. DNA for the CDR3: TGTGCCAGCAGTTACCTCGCAGGGGACAATCAGCCCCAGCATTTT.

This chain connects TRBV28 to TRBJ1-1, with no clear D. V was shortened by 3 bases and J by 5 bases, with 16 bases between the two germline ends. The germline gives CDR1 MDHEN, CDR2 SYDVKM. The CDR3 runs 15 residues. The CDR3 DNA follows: TGTGCCAGCAGTTTGGAGGGTAGGGTGGGGACTGAAGCTTTCTTT. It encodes CASSLEGRVGTEAFF.

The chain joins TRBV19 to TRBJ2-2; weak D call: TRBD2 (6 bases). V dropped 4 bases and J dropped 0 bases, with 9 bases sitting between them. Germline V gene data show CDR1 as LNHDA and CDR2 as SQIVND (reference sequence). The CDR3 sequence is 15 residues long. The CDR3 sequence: CASSRGLANTGELFF. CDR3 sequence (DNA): TGTGCCAGTAGTAGGGGACTCGCGAACACCGGGGAGCTGTTTTTT.

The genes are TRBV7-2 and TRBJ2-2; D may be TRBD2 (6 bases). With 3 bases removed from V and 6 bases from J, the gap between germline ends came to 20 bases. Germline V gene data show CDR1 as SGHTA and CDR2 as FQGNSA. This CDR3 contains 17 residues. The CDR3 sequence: CASSFPPGSVGAGELFF. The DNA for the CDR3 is TGTGCCAGCAGCTTTCCTCCCGGGAGTGTAGGAGCCGGGGAGCTGTTTTTT.

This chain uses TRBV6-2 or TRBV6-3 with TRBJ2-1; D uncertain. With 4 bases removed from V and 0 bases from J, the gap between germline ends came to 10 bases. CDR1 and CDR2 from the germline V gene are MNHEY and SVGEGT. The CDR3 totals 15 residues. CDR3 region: CASSLLPSSYNEQFF. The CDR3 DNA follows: TGTGCCAGCAGTTTACTACCCAGCTCCTACAATGAGCAGTTCTTC.

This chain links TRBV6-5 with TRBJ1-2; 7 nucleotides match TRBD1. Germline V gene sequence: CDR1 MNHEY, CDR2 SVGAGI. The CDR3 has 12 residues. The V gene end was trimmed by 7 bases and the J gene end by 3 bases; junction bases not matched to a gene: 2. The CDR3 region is CASITGDYGYTF. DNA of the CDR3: TGTGCCAGCATTACAGGGGACTATGGCTACACCTTC.

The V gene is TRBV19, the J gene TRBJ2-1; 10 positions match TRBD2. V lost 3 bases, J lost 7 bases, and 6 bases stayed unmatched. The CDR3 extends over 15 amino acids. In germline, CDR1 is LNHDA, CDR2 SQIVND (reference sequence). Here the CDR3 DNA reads TGTGCCAGTAGTATCGGTACTAGCGGGGAGAATGAGCAGTTCTTC. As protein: CASSIGTSGENEQFF.

This chain's CDR3 is CASSYSRGREKLFF. For the CDR3, the DNA is TGTGCCAGCAGTTACTCGAGGGGGCGTGAAAAACTGTTTTTT. The rearrangement uses TRBV6-5 and TRBJ1-4; 7 positions agree with TRBD1. This CDR3 is built from 14 residues. V lost 0 bases and J lost 7; bases outside the gene matches: 2. CDR1 and CDR2 (germline): MNHEY, SVGAGI.

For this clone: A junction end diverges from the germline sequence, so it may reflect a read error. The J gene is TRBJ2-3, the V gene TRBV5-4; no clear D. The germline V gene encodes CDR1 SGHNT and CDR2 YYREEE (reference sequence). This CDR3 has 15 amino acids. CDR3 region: CASRLGFLGTDTQYF. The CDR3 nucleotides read TGTGCCAGCAGGTTGGGTTTTCTTGGCACAGATACGCAGTATTTT.